The clone carrying this T cell receptor (beta chain) was detected only a few times. What it recognizes is unknown. CDR1 is LGHNA, CDR2 YSLEER, per germline. Trimming shortened V by 0 bases and J by 3 bases, and 12 bases separated the two germline ends. The CDR3 totals 17 residues. The record originates from a study of beta chain features in type 1 diabetes. At the level of the study: Examination of sorted cells across all samples involved 90 million to 120 million cells.

Study-wide results and limits: TCRB CDR3s were moderately but significantly shorter in Type 1 diabetes patients in all four CD4+ subsets.

cDNA synthesis used the whole RNA isolate, giving expressed TCRB sequences. Average reads for naive, central memory and regulatory T cell samples were 3.5 million to 4.5 million. Libraries were prepared by immunoSEQ multiplex PCR; TCRdb keeps only in-frame clonotypes and omits some of them. In the table there are 150,000 to 200,000 clones, around 8% of which are singletons. The clonotype comes from a woman aged 40 to 55 with type 1 diabetes. The specimen was central memory CD4+ T cells from blood. The V call is TRBV4-3, the J call TRBJ2-6; TRBD2 might be the D (6 bases). The chain's CDR3 is CASSQDPSGGGANVLTF. The CDR3 DNA is TGCGCCAGCAGCCAAGACCCGTCCGGGGGTGGGGCCAACGTCCTGACTTTC.